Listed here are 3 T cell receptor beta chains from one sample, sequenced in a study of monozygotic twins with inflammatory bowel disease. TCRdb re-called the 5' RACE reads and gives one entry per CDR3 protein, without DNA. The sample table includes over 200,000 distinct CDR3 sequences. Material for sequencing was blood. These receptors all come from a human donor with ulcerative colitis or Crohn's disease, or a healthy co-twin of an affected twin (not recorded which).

CDR3 sequence reads: CASSYGGTGFDQETQYF. The chain uses TRBV6-2 or TRBV6-3 and TRBJ2-5; the TCRdb call, TRBD1, lacks DNA for checking. CDR1 and CDR2 from the germline V gene are MNHEY and SVGEGT. This CDR3 has 17 residues.

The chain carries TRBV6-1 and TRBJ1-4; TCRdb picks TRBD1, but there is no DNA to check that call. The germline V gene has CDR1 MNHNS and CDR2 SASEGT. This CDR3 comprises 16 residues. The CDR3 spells CASSRQGDATNEKLFF.

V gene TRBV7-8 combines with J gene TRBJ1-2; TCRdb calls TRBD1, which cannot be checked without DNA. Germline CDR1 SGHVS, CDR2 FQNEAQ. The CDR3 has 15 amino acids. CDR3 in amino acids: CASSPVRTGNYGYTF.